A single TCR beta chain is shown here with its context. The sample originates from a study of control samples from healthy donors and cancer patients. Germline assignment: CDR1 MGHDK and CDR2 SYGVNS. The CDR3 is 13 amino acids. V was pared by 2 bases and J by 9 bases, with 8 bases between. Data came from immunoSEQ multiplex PCR; TCRdb stores just in-frame clones and leaves some out. The sample shows 120,000 or so clones, 91% of them seen only once. The TCR was taken from a man in his late teens or twenties in good health. V is TRBV25-1 and J is TRBJ1-6, with D uncertain. Sequencing was performed on blood. CDR3 region: CASSEDYPSPLHF. For the CDR3, the DNA is TGTGCCAGCAGTGAAGACTATCCTTCACCCCTCCACTTT. The full variable domain, in which reference TRBV25-1 and TRBJ1-6 provide the parts outside the CDR3, is EADIYQTPRYLVIGTGKKITLECSQTMGHDKMYWYQQDPGMELHLIHYSYGVNSTEKGDLSSESTVSRIRTEHFPLTLESARPSHTSQYLCASSEDYPSPLHFGNGTRLTVT.